The text below deals with one T cell receptor (beta chain). Its target is unknown. CDR3 length: 13 residues. Deletions cut 5 bases from V and 5 bases from J, with 12 bases between. The V gene's germline CDR1 is ENHRY and CDR2 SYGVKD. The data originate from a study of relationships among human T cell subsets. Study-wide findings and caveats: Substantial CDR3 sharing among Th1, Th2 and regulatory cells suggested stochastic fate choice. Across seven subsets, gene usage, CDR3 length and N-additions did not differ significantly. Regulatory and Th2 subsets had few clones over 100 reads, unlike CD8+ cytotoxic cells.

Semiquantitative ARM-PCR amplified T cell receptor alpha and beta CDR3 regions from mRNA. Exponential amplification used communal superprimers after tagged nested gene-specific primers in ARM-PCR. TCRdb re-derived calls from the multiplex PCR reads in MiXCR, one entry per CDR3 protein. The sample has 5,100 or so distinct CDR3 sequences; just under 80% are singletons. This clonotype was sampled from a man aged 40-49 years in good health. The sequenced sample consisted of total T cells sorted from blood. The chain recombines TRBV10-3 with TRBJ2-5; possibly TRBD1 for D (6 bases). CDR3 nucleotide sequence: TGTGCCATCAGTACAGGGCCTCGGGAGACCCAGTACTTC. Encoded protein: CAISTGPRETQYF.